This T cell receptor beta chain was recorded in a study of cytomegalovirus exposure and HLA in healthy donors. Study-wide points: Highest at DRB1 and lowest at HLA-C, TCR association rates differed among HLA loci in a later analysis.

The PCR was carried out with 60 Vbeta primers and 13 Jbeta primers. Produced via immunoSEQ multiplex PCR; TCRdb's table is partial and in-frame only. The data hold some 140,000 clones, with approximately 60% observed a single time. This CDR3 contains 13 residues. Trimming took off 8 bases at V and 0 bases at J, with 11 bases between the two ends. CDR1 and CDR2 (germline): MDHEN, SYDVKM. As for this clone: The antigen remains unidentified.

The chain carries TRBV28 and TRBJ2-7; a weak D match, TRBD2 (6 bases). The sequence came from a woman in her thirties or forties in good health and CMV-seronegative. Sequenced material: PBMCs. Here the CDR3 reads CASLRGSSYEQYF. CDR3 bases: TGTGCCAGCCTTCGGGGGAGCTCCTACGAGCAGTACTTC.